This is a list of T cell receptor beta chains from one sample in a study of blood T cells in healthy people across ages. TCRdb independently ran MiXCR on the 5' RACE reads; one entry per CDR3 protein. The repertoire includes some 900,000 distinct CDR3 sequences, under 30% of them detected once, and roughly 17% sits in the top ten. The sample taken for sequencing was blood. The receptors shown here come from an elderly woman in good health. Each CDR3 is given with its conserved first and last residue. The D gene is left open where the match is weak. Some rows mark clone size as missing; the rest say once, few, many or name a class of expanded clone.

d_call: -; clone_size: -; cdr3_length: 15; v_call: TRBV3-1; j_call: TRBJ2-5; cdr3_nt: TGTGCCAGCAGCCAAGACCCCGGCCGGTGGGAGACCCAGTACTTC; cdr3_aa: CASSQDPGRWETQYF
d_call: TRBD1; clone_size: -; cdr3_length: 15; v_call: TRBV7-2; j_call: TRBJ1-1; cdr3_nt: TGTGCCAGCAGCTACATCGGGACAGCGATCACTGAAGCTTTCTTT; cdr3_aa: CASSYIGTAITEAFF
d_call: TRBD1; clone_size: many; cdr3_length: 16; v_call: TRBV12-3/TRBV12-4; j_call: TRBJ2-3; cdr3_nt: TGTGCCAGCAGTTTAGATCACGGGACAGGCACAGATACGCAGTATTTT; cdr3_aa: CASSLDHGTGTDTQYF
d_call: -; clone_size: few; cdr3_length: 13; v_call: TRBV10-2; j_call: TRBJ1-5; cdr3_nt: TGCGCCAGCGCGACAAACAGCAATCAGCCCCAGCATTTT; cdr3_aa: CASATNSNQPQHF
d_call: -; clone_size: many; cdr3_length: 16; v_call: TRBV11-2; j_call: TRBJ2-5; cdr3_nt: TGTGCCAGCAGCTTCAATCCCTACACCAGACGAGGGACCCAGTACTTC; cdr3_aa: CASSFNPYTRRGTQYF
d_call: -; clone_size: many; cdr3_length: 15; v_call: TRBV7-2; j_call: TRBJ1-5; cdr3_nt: TGTGCCAGCAGCTCCCCACCCGAAGGGGGTCAGCCCCAGCATTTT; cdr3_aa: CASSSPPEGGQPQHF
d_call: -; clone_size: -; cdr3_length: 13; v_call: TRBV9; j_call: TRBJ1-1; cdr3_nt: TGTGCCAGCAACGTATTTTCGAACACTGAAGCTTTCTTT; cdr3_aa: CASNVFSNTEAFF
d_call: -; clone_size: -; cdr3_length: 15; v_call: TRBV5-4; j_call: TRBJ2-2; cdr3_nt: TGTGCCAGCAGCTTGGTTGGAAGTAGGACCGGGGAGCTGTTTTTT; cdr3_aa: CASSLVGSRTGELFF
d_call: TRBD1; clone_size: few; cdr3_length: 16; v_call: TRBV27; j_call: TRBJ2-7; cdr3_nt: TGTGCCAGCAGCCGACGAGGTGGACAGGGAGGCCACGAGCAGTACTTC; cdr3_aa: CASSRRGGQGGHEQYF
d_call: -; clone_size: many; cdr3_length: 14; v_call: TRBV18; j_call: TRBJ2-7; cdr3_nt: TGTGCCAGCTCACCTACGGGGGTAGGCTACGAGCAGTACTTC; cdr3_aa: CASSPTGVGYEQYF
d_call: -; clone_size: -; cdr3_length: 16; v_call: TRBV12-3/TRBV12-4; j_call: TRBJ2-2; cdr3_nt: TGTGCCAGCAGTTTAGGTAGCAGGGGTAAACCCGGGGAGCTGTTTTTT; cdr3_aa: CASSLGSRGKPGELFF
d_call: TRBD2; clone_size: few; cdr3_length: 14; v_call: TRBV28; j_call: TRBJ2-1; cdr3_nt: TGTGCCAGCAGGAGCGGGGGGGTCATCGATGAGCAGTTCTTC; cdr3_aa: CASRSGGVIDEQFF
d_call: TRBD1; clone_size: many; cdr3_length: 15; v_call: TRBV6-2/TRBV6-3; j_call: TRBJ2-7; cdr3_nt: TGTGCCAGCAGTCTCCGACAGGGGAGCCCCTACGAGCAGTACTTC; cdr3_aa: CASSLRQGSPYEQYF
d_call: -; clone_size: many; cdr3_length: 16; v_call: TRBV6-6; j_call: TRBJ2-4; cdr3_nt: TGTGCCAGCAGCACGGCGGGCGTCTTAGCCAAAAACATTCAGTACTTC; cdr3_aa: CASSTAGVLAKNIQYF
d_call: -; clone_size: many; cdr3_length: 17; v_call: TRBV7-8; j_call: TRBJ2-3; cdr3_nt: TGTGCCAGCAGCTTAGCTACAGGGAGGAAGGTGACAGATACGCAGTATTTT; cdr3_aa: CASSLATGRKVTDTQYF
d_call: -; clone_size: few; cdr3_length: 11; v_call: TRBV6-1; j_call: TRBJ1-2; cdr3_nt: TGTGCCAGCAGGCGGGCAGGTGGCTACACCTTC; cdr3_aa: CASRRAGGYTF
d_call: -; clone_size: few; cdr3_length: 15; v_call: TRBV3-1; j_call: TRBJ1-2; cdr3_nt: TGTGCCAGCAGCCAAGATATCCTGGACCTCTATGGCTACACCTTC; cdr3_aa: CASSQDILDLYGYTF
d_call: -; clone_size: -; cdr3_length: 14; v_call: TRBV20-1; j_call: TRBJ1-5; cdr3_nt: TGCAGTGCTCCCCCCCAGGGGAGCAATCAGCCCCAGCATTTT; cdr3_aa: CSAPPQGSNQPQHF
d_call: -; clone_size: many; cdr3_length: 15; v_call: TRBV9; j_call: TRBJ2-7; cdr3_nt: TGTGCCAGCAGCCCATCACCCCAGGGAACCTACGAGCAGTACTTC; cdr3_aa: CASSPSPQGTYEQYF
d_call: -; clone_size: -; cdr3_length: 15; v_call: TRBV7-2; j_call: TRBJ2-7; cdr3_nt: TGTGCCAGCAGCCCAATCGACGGGCCTAGCTACGAGCAGTACTTC; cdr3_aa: CASSPIDGPSYEQYF
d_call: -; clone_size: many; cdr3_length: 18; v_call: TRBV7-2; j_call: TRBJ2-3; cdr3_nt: TGTGCCAGCAGCTCTCTTTACGCTACCCGTCTATCCACAGATACGCAGTATTTT; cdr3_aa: CASSSLYATRLSTDTQYF
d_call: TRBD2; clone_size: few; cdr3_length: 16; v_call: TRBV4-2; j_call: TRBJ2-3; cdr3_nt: TGTGCCAGCAGCCACCGAGCGGGGTATAGCACAGATACGCAGTATTTT; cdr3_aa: CASSHRAGYSTDTQYF
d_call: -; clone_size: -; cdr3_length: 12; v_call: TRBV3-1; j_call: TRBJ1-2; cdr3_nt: TGTGCCAGCAGCCCCCCGGGGTATGGCTACACCTTC; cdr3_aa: CASSPPGYGYTF
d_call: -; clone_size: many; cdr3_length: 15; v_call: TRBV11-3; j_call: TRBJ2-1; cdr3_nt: TGTGCCAGCAGCTATATCGGCATACAGAACAATGAGCAGTTCTTC; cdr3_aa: CASSYIGIQNNEQFF
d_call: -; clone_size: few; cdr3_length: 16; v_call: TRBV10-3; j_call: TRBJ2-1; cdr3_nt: TGTGCCATCAGTGAACCTGGACGGGGTGCGTGGGAGACCCAGTTCTTC; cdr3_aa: CAISEPGRGAWETQFF
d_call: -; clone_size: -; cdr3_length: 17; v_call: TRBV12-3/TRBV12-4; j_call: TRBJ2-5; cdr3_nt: TGTGCCGGCAGCTTCAGGGGAAGCAGGGGTTCTAAAGAGACCCAGTACTTC; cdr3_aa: CAGSFRGSRGSKETQYF
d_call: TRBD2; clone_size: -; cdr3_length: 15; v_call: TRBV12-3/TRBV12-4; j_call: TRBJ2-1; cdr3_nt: TGTGCCAGCAGTCGTAGCGGGGGGGTTTGGAATGAGCAGTTCTTC; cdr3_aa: CASSRSGGVWNEQFF
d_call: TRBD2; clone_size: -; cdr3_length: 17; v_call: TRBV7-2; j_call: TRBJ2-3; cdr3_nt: TGTGCCAGCAGCTTATCCGGGGCGGGGGATGTCACAGGTACGCAGTATTTT; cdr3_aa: CASSLSGAGDVTGTQYF
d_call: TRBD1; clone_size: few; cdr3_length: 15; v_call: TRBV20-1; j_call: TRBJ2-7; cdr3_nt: TGCAGTGCTAGTCCTTGGGGACAGGGGCCCTACGAGCAGTACTTC; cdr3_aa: CSASPWGQGPYEQYF
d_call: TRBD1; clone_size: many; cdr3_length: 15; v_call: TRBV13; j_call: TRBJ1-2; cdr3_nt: TGTGCCAGCAGCTTAACCCAGGGGGGACGTACAGGCTACACCTTC; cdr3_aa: CASSLTQGGRTGYTF
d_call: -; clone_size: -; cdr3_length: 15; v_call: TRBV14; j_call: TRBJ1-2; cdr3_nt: TGTGCCAGCAGCCCGCTATCGGACCAAAAAGATGGCTACACCTTC; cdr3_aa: CASSPLSDQKDGYTF
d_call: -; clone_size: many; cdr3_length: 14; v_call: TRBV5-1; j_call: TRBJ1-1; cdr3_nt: TGCGCCAGCAGCTCCGCTGGTATGAACACTGAAGCTTTCTTT; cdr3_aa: CASSSAGMNTEAFF
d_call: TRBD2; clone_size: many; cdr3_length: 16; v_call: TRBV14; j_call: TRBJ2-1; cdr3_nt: TGTGCCAGCAGTCCCGACCGGGGACTACTCTACAATGAGCAGTTCTTC; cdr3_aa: CASSPDRGLLYNEQFF
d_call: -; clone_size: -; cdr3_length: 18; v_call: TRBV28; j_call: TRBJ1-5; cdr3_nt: TGTGCCAGCAGTTCCACTAGCGGGGTCCCCCAGGGCAATCAGCCCCAGCATTTT; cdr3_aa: CASSSTSGVPQGNQPQHF
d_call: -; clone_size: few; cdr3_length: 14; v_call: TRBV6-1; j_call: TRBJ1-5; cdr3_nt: TGTGCCAGCAGTACCGGACAGTCAGGTCAGCCCCAGCATTTT; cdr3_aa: CASSTGQSGQPQHF
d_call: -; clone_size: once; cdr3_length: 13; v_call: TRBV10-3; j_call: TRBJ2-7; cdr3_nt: TGTGCCATCAGCGCCGGACAAACCTACGAGCAGTACTTC; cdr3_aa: CAISAGQTYEQYF
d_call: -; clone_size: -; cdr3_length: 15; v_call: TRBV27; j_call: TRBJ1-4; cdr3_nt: TGTGCCAGCAGTTTAGGCAGGGTAACTAATGAAAAACTGTTTTTT; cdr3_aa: CASSLGRVTNEKLFF
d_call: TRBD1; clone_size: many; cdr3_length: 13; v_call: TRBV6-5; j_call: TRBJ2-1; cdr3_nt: TGTGCCAGCAGTTCGACAGGGGACAATGAGCAGTTCTTC; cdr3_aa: CASSSTGDNEQFF
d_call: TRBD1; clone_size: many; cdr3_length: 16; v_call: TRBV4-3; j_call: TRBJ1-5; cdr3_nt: TGCGCCAGCAGCCAAGAGGTGGCGGACAGGGGACAGCCCCAGCATTTT; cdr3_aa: CASSQEVADRGQPQHF
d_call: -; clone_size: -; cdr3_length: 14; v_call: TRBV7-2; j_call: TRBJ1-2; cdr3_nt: TGTGCCAGCAGCTTAGTTAGGGAGAGCTATGGCTACACCTTC; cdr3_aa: CASSLVRESYGYTF
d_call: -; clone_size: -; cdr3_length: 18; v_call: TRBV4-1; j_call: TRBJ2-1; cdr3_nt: TGCGCCAGCAGCCAAGAGGCGGGGCCGGGGGCGCGGTACAATGAGCAGTTCTTC; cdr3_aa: CASSQEAGPGARYNEQFF
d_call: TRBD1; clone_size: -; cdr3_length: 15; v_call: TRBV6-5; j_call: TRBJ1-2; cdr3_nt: TGTGCCAGCAGTTATGGGACAGGGGGCCACTATGGCTACACCTTC; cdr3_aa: CASSYGTGGHYGYTF
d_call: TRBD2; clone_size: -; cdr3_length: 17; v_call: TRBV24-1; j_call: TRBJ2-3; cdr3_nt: TGTGCCACCAGTGATTTGCCGCGGGGGAAATCCACAGATACGCAGTATTTT; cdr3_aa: CATSDLPRGKSTDTQYF
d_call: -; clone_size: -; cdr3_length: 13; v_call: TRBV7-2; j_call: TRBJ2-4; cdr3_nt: TGTGCCAGCAGCTTGGATCAGAAAAACATTCAGTACTTC; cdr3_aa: CASSLDQKNIQYF
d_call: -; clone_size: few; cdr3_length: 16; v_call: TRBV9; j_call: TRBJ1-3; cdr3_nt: TGTGCCAGCAGCATGGGGGAGGGAACTTTTGGAAACACCATATATTTT; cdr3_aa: CASSMGEGTFGNTIYF
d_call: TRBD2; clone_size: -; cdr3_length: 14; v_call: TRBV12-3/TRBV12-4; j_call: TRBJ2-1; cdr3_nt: TGTGCCAGCAATCCGGGACTAGCGATCGATGAGCAGTTCTTC; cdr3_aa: CASNPGLAIDEQFF
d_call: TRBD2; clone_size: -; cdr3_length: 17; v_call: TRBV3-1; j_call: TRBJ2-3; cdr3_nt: TGTGCCAGCAGCCAACCTCTTGCCGGGGGGAGCACAGATACGCAGTATTTT; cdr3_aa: CASSQPLAGGSTDTQYF
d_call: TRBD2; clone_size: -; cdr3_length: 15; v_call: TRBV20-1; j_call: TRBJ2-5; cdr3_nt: TGCAGTGCAACCTTTAGCGGGGGGGCAACAGAGACCCAGTACTTC; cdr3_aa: CSATFSGGATETQYF
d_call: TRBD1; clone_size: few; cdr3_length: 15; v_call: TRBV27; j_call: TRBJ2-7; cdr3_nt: TGTGCCAGCAGAGGGTCGGGGACAGGAGCCTACGAGCAGTACTTC; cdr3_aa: CASRGSGTGAYEQYF
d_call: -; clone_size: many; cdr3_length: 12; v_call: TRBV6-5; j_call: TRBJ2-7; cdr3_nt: TGTGCCAGTTGGGTCGGTTTTGGCGAGCAGTACTTC; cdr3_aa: CASWVGFGEQYF
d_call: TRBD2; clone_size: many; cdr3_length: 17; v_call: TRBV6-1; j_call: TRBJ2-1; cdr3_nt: TGTGCCAGCAGCAAGCGCAGAACTAGCGGGGGGGCCAGTGAGCAGTTCTTC; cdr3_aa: CASSKRRTSGGASEQFF
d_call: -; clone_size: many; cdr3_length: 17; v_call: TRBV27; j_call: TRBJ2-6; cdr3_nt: TGTGCCAGCAGTTATGAAGGGGGAAGCTCTGGGGCCAACGTCCTGACTTTC; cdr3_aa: CASSYEGGSSGANVLTF
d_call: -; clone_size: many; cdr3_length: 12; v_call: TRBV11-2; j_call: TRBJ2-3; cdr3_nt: TGTGCCAGCAGCTTAGGAGGGAGTACGCAGTATTTT; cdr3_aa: CASSLGGSTQYF
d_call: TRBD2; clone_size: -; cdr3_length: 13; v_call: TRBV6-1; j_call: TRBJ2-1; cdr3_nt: TGTGCCAGCGGGGGACTAGCGGGGGGTGAGCAGTTCTTC; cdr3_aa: CASGGLAGGEQFF